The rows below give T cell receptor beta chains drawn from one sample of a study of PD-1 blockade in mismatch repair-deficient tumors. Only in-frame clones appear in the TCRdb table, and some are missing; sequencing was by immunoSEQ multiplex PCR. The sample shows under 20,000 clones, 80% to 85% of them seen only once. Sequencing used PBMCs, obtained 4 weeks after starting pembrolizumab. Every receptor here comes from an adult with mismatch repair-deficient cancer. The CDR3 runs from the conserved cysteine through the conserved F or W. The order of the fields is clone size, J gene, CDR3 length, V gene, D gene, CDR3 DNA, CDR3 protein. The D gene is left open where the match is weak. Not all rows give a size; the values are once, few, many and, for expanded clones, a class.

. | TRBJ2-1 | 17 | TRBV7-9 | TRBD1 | TGTGCCAGCAGCTTAGGGTCGCCGGGACAGGGCAACAATGAGCAGTTCTTC | CASSLGSPGQGNNEQFF
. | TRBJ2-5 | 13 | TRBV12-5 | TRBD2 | TGTGCTAGTGGTCCGGGGGGGGAGAAGACCCAGTACTTC | CASGPGGEKTQYF
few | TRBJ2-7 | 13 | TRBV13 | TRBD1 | TGTGCCAGCAGCCCAGGGACAGGGTCCGAGCAGTACTTC | CASSPGTGSEQYF
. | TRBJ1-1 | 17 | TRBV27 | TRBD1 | TGTGCCAGCAGTCCCCGGGACAGGGGGCTGACGAACACTGAAGCTTTCTTT | CASSPRDRGLTNTEAFF
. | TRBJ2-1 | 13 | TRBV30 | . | TGTGCCTGGAGTGAAGGGGTGTCCCTGAAGCAGTTCTTC | CAWSEGVSLKQFF
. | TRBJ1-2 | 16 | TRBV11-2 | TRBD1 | TGTGCCAGCAGCTTAAGTCGGACAGGGGGGCGGTCTGGCTACACCTTC | CASSLSRTGGRSGYTF
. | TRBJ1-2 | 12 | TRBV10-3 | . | TGTGCCATCAGTGAGGAACTTTTTGGCTACACCTTC | CAISEELFGYTF
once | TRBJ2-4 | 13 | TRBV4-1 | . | TGCGCCAGCAGCCAAGTAGGGGGGGACATTCAGTACTTC | CASSQVGGDIQYF
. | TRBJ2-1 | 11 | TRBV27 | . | TGTGCCAGCAGTTTATACGGTGAGCAGTTCTTC | CASSLYGEQFF
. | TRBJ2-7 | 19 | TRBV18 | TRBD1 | TGTGCCAGCTCACCACCGGCCTCCAAACCGGGACAGTACCTTATGGAGCAGTACTTC | CASSPPASKPGQYLMEQYF
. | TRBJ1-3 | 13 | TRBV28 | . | TGTGCCAGCAGTTTACTTGCGGGAAACACCATATATTTT | CASSLLAGNTIYF
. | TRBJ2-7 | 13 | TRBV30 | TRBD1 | TGTGCCTGGAGTCTGGGACAGACCCACGAGCAGTACTTC | CAWSLGQTHEQYF
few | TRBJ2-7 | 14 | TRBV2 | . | TGTGCCAGCAGTTCACAGTTGGGCCCCTACGAGCAGTACTTC | CASSSQLGPYEQYF
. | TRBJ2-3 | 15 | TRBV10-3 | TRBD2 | TGTGCCATCAGGAGACTAGCGGCCGATACAGATACGCAGTATTTT | CAIRRLAADTDTQYF